This T cell receptor beta chain was sequenced during a study of shared clonotypes between healthy human individuals. Study results and limitations: Unshared clonotypes carried lower generation probabilities than those common to all four donors.

The assay ran at deep level. Genomic DNA of every subset was divided equally among multiple immunoSEQ plates. Profiling relied on immunoSEQ multiplex PCR, and the TCRdb table lists in-frame clones only, not all of them. The repertoire includes around 2.1 million clones, roughly 91% of them detected once, and roughly 1.7% sits in the top ten. It was CD45RO-negative cells, positively selected for CCR7, that made up naive CD8 cells, with terminally differentiated effector memory CD45RA+ cells excluded. This clone was recorded once. The antigen is undetermined. This CDR3 region has 16 residues. The J segment lost 7 bases and the V segment lost 0 bases, leaving 5 bases of the junction unmatched. The germline CDR1 and CDR2 sequences are KGHSH and LQKENI.

The origin of this receptor is a man aged 18 to 30 in good health. Some clones in this sample may be carry-over from other donors' samples. V is TRBV18 and J is TRBJ2-1, with 11 bases fitting TRBD1. Sequenced: naive CD8+ T cells from PBMCs. The CDR3 here is CASSPPDRGRENEQFF. The CDR3 DNA reads as TGTGCCAGCTCACCACCGGACAGGGGGCGGGAGAATGAGCAGTTCTTC.